This T cell receptor beta chain came from a study of patients and donors after allogeneic stem cell transplantation (dated by TCRdb to about 2020). About this clonotype: It lacks a known antigen. Qualities for individual bases were not recorded, and no much larger clone is one base off.

The germline V end is reduced by 2 bases and the J end by 7 bases; junction bases left unmatched: 2. CDR1 and CDR2 are drawn from the germline V gene (reference sequence): GTSNPN, SVGIG. Spanning cysteine to phenylalanine, the CDR3 consists of 12 amino acids. Only the CDR3 region is kept as DNA, spanning 36 bases read in frame from base 1. Library preparation was by RT-PCR. Sequenced on a NextSeq 550. TCRdb itself trimmed the public reads at Q25 with fastp, ran MiXCR and retained productive beta chains. Rows merge per CDR3 protein into single entries with the most common DNA and genes. For this sample there are 390,000 or so distinct CDR3 sequences; 16% appear just once. The leading ten clones occupy roughly 7% of the sample.

The receptor was derived from a human donor who was either an allogeneic HSCT recipient or a stem cell or donor lymphocyte infusion donor (not recorded which). It is not recorded whose cells these are; they may come from a transplant donor. Sequenced input: blood, either unsorted or a sorted T cell fraction (not recorded which). The sequence joins TRBV30 to TRBJ1-5; the central 7 bases match TRBD1. The DNA reads as follows: TGTGCCTGGAGTCGGGACAGCCAGCCCCAGCATTTT. Its protein product is CAWSRDSQPQHF.